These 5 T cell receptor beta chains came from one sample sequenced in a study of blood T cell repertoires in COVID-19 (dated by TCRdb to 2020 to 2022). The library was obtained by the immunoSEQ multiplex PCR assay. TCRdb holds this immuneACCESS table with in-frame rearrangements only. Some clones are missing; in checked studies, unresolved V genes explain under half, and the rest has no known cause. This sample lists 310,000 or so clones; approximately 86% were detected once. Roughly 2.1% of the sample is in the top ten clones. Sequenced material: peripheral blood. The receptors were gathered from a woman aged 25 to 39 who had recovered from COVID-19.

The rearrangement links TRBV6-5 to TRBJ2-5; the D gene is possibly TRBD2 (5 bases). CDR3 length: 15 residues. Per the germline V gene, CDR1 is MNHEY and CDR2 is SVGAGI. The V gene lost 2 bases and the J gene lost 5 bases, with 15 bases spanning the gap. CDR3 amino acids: CASSYRPSGSETQYF. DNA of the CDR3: TGTGCCAGCAGTTACAGGCCCTCGGGGAGCGAGACCCAGTACTTC.

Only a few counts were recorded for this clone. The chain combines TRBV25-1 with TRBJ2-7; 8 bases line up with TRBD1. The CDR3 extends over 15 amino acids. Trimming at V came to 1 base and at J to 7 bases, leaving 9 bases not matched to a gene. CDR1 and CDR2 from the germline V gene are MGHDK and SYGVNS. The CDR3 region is CASSEFAGGLSEQYF. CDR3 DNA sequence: TGTGCCAGCAGTGAATTCGCAGGGGGCCTCAGTGAGCAGTACTTC.

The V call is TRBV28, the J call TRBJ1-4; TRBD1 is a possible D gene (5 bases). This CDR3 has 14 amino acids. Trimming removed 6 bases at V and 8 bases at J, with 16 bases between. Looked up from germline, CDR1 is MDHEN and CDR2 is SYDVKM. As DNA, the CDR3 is TGTGCCAGCAGAAAGCCAGGGCCCGTCGAAAAACTGTTTTTT. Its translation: CASRKPGPVEKLFF. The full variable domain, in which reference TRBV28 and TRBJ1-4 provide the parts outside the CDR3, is DVKVTQSSRYLVKRTGEKVFLECVQDMDHENMFWYRQDPGLGLRLIYFSYDVKMKEKGDIPEGYSVSREKKERFSLILESASTNQTSMYLCASRKPGPVEKLFFGSGTQLSVL.

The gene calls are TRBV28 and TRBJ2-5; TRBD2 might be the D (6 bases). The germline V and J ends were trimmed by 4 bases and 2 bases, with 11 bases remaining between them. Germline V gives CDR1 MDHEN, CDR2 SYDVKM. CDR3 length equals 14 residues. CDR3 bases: TGTGCCAGCAGTTGGGGGGTGATTCAAGAGACCCAGTACTTC. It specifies CASSWGVIQETQYF.

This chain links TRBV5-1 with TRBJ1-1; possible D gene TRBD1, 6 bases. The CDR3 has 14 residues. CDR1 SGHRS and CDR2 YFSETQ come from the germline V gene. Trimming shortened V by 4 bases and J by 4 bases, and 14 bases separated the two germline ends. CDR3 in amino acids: CASSLLQGGTEAFF. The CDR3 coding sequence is TGCGCCAGCAGCCTGTTACAAGGGGGCACTGAAGCTTTCTTT.